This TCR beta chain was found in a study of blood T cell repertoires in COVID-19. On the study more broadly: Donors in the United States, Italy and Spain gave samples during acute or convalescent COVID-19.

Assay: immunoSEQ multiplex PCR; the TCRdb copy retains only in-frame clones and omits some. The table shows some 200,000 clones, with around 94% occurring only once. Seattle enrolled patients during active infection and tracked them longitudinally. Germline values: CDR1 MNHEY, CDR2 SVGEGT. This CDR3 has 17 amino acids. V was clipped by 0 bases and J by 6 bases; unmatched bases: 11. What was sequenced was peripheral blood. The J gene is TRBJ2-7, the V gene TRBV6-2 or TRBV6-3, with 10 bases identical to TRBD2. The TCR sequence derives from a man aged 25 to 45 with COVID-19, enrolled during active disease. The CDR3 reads CASSYSGLAAPGGEQYF. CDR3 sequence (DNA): TGTGCCAGCAGTTACTCCGGACTAGCGGCGCCCGGGGGCGAGCAGTACTTC.